A single sample gave rise to the 25 T cell receptor beta chains below, sequenced in a study of shared clonotypes between healthy human individuals. The assay was immunoSEQ multiplex PCR, and TCRdb's table has in-frame clones only and misses some. The sample shows almost 750,000 clones, 72% of them seen only once. Material: memory CD4+ T cells sorted from blood. Regarding subset: CD45RA-negative fraction. The receptor source for this set is a woman in her 30s in good health.

This clone showed up just a few times. V and J are TRBV30 and TRBJ1-1; D possibly corresponds to TRBD1 (5 bases). The CDR3 is 11 residues long. Germline V gives CDR1 GTSNPN, CDR2 SVGIG (reference sequence). The V end lost 0 bases, the J end lost 11 bases, and 10 bases lay between the germline ends. In DNA, the CDR3 is TGTGCCTGGAGTGTAGGGGCGGGGGCTTTCTTT. Its translation: CAWSVGAGAFF.

This chain uses TRBV6-4 with TRBJ2-2; tentatively, D is TRBD1 (5 bases). V lost 8 bases to trimming and J lost 5 bases, with 15 bases between them. Germline V gives CDR1 MRHNA, CDR2 SNTAGT. The CDR3 contains 14 residues. The CDR3 DNA is TGTGCCAGCCAACCCAGGGTATGGACCGGGGAGCTGTTTTTT. It encodes CASQPRVWTGELFF.

Worth noting for this clone: This may arise from a read error, as a much more abundant clone is one base away. V gene TRBV7-3 combines with J gene TRBJ1-1; D remains ambiguous. V lost 2 bases and J lost 2, with 6 bases in between. Germline-derived CDR1 and CDR2 are SGHTA and FQGTGA. This CDR3 region has 13 residues. CDR3 loop: CASSLQINTEAFF. DNA of the CDR3: TGTGCCAGCAGCTTACAGATAAACACTGAAGCTTTCTTT.

The J gene is TRBJ1-2, the V gene TRBV28; D perhaps matches TRBD1 (5 bases). Germline V gene data show CDR1 as MDHEN and CDR2 as SYDVKM. The CDR3 extends over 14 amino acids. The ends were cut back, 1 base at V and 8 bases at J, with 14 bases in the middle. The CDR3 DNA follows: TGTGCCAGCAGTTTATTCCGGGGGGGTGACGGCTACACCTTC. Translated, it gives CASSLFRGGDGYTF.

This clone was counted a few times. For the CDR3, the DNA is TGTGCCAGCAGCCTGGATGCGAACTATGGCTACACCTTC. Protein sequence: CASSLDANYGYTF. The chain couples TRBV6-5 to TRBJ1-2; D remains unclear. Trimming cost V 6 bases and J 2 bases, with 10 bases left between them. Germline assignment: CDR1 MNHEY and CDR2 SVGAGI. CDR3 length equals 13 residues.

This clone was recorded only once. The CDR3 nucleotides read TGTGCCAGTAGTATAGATATTAGCTCCTACGAGCAGTACTTC. Translated: CASSIDISSYEQYF. The chain combines TRBV19 with TRBJ2-7, with D hard to call. The CDR3 spans 14 residues. Deletions cut 0 bases from V and 0 bases from J, with 6 bases between. Germline-derived CDR1 and CDR2 are LNHDA and SQIVND (reference sequence).

The chain carries TRBV5-4 and TRBJ2-1; D is possibly TRBD1 (7 bases). Germline V CDR1 and CDR2: SGHNT, YYREEE (reference sequence). This CDR3 spans 17 amino acids. V lost 4 bases, J lost 0 bases, and 17 bases lay in between. CDR3 protein: CASSQGGSGGSYNEQFF. DNA for the CDR3: TGTGCCAGCAGCCAGGGGGGTAGCGGAGGCTCCTACAATGAGCAGTTCTTC. The whole variable domain, filled in from reference TRBV5-4 and TRBJ2-1, reads ETGVTQSPTHLIKTRGQQVTLRCSSQSGHNTVSWYQQALGQGPQFIFQYYREEENGRGNFPPRFSGLQFPNYSSELNVNALELDDSALYLCASSQGGSGGSYNEQFFGPGTRLTVL.

The chain is built from TRBV7-6 and TRBJ2-1; 11 nucleotides line up with TRBD2. V trimming: 5 bases; J trimming: 3 bases; junction bases outside the gene matches: 9. Germline V lookup: CDR1 SGHVS, CDR2 FNYEAQ. The CDR3 runs 17 residues. In DNA, the CDR3 is TGTGCCAGCAGCCGCAGGGCCGGGACTAGCGGCTACAATGAGCAGTTCTTC. Residues: CASSRRAGTSGYNEQFF.

A few counts support this clone. This chain links TRBV15 with TRBJ2-1; D is perhaps TRBD1 or TRBD2 (6 bases each). This CDR3 has 17 amino acids. V lost 0 bases, J lost 3 bases, and 15 bases lay in between. The germline V gene has CDR1 LNHNV and CDR2 YYDKDF (reference sequence). The CDR3 region is CATSRDLARGVYNEQFF. In DNA form, the CDR3 reads TGTGCCACCAGCAGAGATTTAGCGAGGGGGGTCTACAATGAGCAGTTCTTC.

Points on this clone: Other DNA sequences of this sample code for an identical CDR3. This chain links TRBV9 with TRBJ2-2, with 8 bases aligning to TRBD2. CDR3 length equals 15 residues. The V gene's germline CDR1 is SGDLS and CDR2 YYNGEE. Trimming at V came to 4 bases and at J to 4 bases, leaving 6 bases not matched to a gene. The CDR3 DNA reads as TGTGCCAGCAGCCTGCGACTAGCGCCCACCGGGGAGCTGTTTTTT. This encodes CASSLRLAPTGELFF. The full variable domain, rest sourced from reference TRBV9 and TRBJ2-2, is DSGVTQTPKHLITATGQRVTLRCSPRSGDLSVYWYQQSLDQGLQFLIQYYNGEERAKGNILERFSAQQFPDLHSELNLSSLELGDSALYFCASSLRLAPTGELFFGEGSRLTVL.

This clone has a handful of counts. The chain recombines TRBV10-1 with TRBJ2-3; unclear D gene. The V end was cut by 11 bases, the J end by 1 base, with 7 bases between. This CDR3 comprises 11 residues. The germline CDR1 and CDR2 sequences are WNHNN and SYGVQD (reference sequence). CDR3 DNA sequence: TGCGCCGGACGGGGCACAGATACGCAGTATTTT. It encodes CAGRGTDTQYF.

The chain recombines TRBV27 with TRBJ2-7, with 8 bases identical to TRBD1. The V gene end was trimmed by 4 bases and the J gene end by 3 bases; junction bases not matched to a gene: 8. The germline CDR1 and CDR2 sequences are MNHEY and SMNVEV (reference sequence). The CDR3 extends over 15 amino acids. CDR3 sequence reads: CASSSQGAQYYEQYF. As DNA, the CDR3 is TGTGCCAGCAGTTCCCAGGGGGCACAATACTACGAGCAGTACTTC.

The rearrangement links TRBV30 to TRBJ2-2; D call uncertain. CDR3 length: 11 amino acids. Trimming took off 5 bases at V and 6 bases at J, with 7 bases between the two ends. Per germline, CDR1 GTSNPN and CDR2 SVGIG (reference sequence). Here the CDR3 DNA reads TGTGCCTGGCGCCACTCCGGGGAGCTGTTTTTT. Translation gives CAWRHSGELFF.

The chain is built from TRBV28 and TRBJ1-1, with D unclear. The V gene lost 8 bases and the J gene lost 1 base, with 5 bases spanning the gap. The CDR3 is 11 amino acids. Germline lookup yields CDR1 MDHEN and CDR2 SYDVKM. Here the CDR3 DNA reads TGTGCCAGCCAGAGGAACACTGAAGCTTTCTTT. Its translation: CASQRNTEAFF. Based on the CDR3 plus reference TRBV28 and TRBJ1-1, the full variable domain is DVKVTQSSRYLVKRTGEKVFLECVQDMDHENMFWYRQDPGLGLRLIYFSYDVKMKEKGDIPEGYSVSREKKERFSLILESASTNQTSMYLCASQRNTEAFFGQGTRLTVV.

This clone has just a few counts. The chain joins TRBV7-9 to TRBJ2-5, with a tentative D call TRBD1 (6 bases). Trimming shortened V by 4 bases and J by 7 bases, and 16 bases separated the two germline ends. Germline lookup yields CDR1 SEHNR and CDR2 FQNEAQ (reference sequence). The CDR3 covers 14 residues. For the CDR3, the DNA is TGTGCCAGCAGCTCCTCCCGGGACACTCGGACCCAGTACTTC. Translated: CASSSSRDTRTQYF.

This clone was observed a handful of times. The sample holds other DNA sequences that translate to the same CDR3. The genes are TRBV15 and TRBJ1-1; 10 bases agree with TRBD1. Unmatched junction bases numbered 7, after V lost 3 bases and J lost 6 bases. Germline V gives CDR1 LNHNV, CDR2 YYDKDF (reference sequence). This CDR3 spans 15 amino acids. CDR3 sequence: CATSRARDRGAEAFF. The CDR3 DNA reads as TGTGCCACCAGCAGGGCCCGGGACAGGGGCGCTGAAGCTTTCTTT.

The genes are TRBV10-3 and TRBJ2-7, with D tentatively TRBD1 or TRBD2 (5 bases each). The CDR3 runs 16 residues. Trimming took 3 bases from V and 0 from J, leaving 15 bases between them. Germline V gene sequence: CDR1 ENHRY, CDR2 SYGVKD. As DNA, the CDR3 is TGTGCCATCAGTGATGGGGCTACGCGGGCCTCCTACGAGCAGTACTTC. Amino acid sequence: CAISDGATRASYEQYF.

This sequence joins TRBV7-9 and TRBJ2-1; TRBD2 matches 10 bases. J lost 8 bases, V lost 0 bases, and 7 bases had no gene match. The germline V gene has CDR1 SEHNR and CDR2 FQNEAQ (reference sequence). The CDR3 sequence is 16 residues long. CDR3 protein: CASSLAAGGSRDEQFF. The DNA of the CDR3 is TGTGCCAGCAGCTTAGCAGCGGGAGGGAGTAGGGATGAGCAGTTCTTC.

This chain uses TRBV11-2 with TRBJ1-2, with 7 bases aligning to TRBD1. The length of the CDR3 is 13 residues. V lost 8 bases to trimming and J lost 8 bases; unmatched junction nucleotides: 11. The germline V gene has CDR1 SGHAT and CDR2 FQNNGV. Here the CDR3 reads CASGLQGSAGYTF. In DNA, the CDR3 is TGTGCCAGCGGACTACAGGGGAGTGCGGGCTACACCTTC.

The chain has TRBV27 and TRBJ2-5, with D perhaps being TRBD1 or TRBD2 (6 bases each). V dropped 7 bases and J dropped 0 bases, with 21 bases sitting between them. This CDR3 has 17 residues. From germline, CDR1 is MNHEY and CDR2 SMNVEV (reference sequence). CDR3 region: CASIPTGARRYQETQYF. CDR3 nucleotides: TGTGCCAGCATACCAACGGGGGCCCGGAGGTACCAAGAGACCCAGTACTTC.

The chain combines TRBV18 with TRBJ2-3; possibly TRBD2 for D (6 bases). From germline, CDR1 is KGHSH and CDR2 LQKENI. The V and J ends lost 2 bases and 5 bases respectively, with 11 bases between them. The CDR3 runs 14 residues. In nucleotides, the CDR3 is TGTGCCAGCTCACCAAACAGGCGGGAAGATACGCAGTATTTT. It codes for CASSPNRREDTQYF.

A word on this clone: The same CDR3 arises from other DNA sequences in this sample as well. This chain links TRBV28 with TRBJ2-7; unclear D gene. V lost 3 bases, J lost 0 bases, and 9 bases lay in between. CDR1 is MDHEN and CDR2 is SYDVKM in the germline V gene. The CDR3 has 14 amino acids. For the CDR3, the DNA is TGTGCCAGCAGTTTCGGCGGTAGCTCCTACGAGCAGTACTTC. Translation gives CASSFGGSSYEQYF.

The chain is built from TRBV4-2 and TRBJ2-7, with 9 positions matching TRBD1. Germline CDR1 reads LGHNA; CDR2 reads YNFKEQ. V shed 0 bases, J shed 3 bases, and the junction held 3 bases outside the gene matches. The CDR3 spans 15 residues. The CDR3 protein is CASSQDDRGGYEQYF. CDR3 coding DNA: TGTGCCAGCAGCCAAGATGACAGGGGGGGCTACGAGCAGTACTTC.

V is TRBV19 and J is TRBJ1-2; 7 bases agree with TRBD1. Per germline, CDR1 LNHDA and CDR2 SQIVND (reference sequence). The ends lost 5 bases at V and 11 bases at J; junction bases unmatched: 11. The CDR3 runs to 13 residues. CDR3 coding DNA: TGTGCCAGTAGTCCAAGAGAGGGGGCCGGATACACCTTC. Translation: CASSPREGAGYTF.

This clone was seen a handful of times. V and J are TRBV6-1 and TRBJ1-1; D is unclear. The CDR3 is made up of 13 amino acids. The germline V gene encodes CDR1 MNHNS and CDR2 SASEGT. V was shortened by 4 bases and J by 2 bases, with 8 bases between the two germline ends. The CDR3 nucleotides read TGTGCCAGCAGTGTTGCACCTAACACTGAAGCTTTCTTT. Translated: CASSVAPNTEAFF.